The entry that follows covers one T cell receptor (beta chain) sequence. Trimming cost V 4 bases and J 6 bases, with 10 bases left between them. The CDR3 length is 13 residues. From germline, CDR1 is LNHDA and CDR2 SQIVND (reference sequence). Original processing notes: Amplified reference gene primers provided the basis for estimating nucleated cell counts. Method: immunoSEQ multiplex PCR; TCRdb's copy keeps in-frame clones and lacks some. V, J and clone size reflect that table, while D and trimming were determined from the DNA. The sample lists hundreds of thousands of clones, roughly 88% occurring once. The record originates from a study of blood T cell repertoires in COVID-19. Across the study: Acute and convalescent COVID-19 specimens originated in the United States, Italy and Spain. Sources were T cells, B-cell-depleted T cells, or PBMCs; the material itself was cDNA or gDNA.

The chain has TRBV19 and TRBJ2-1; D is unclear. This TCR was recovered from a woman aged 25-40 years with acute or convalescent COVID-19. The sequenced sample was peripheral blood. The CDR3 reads CASSNLSVNEQFF. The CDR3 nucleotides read TGTGCCAGTAGTAACTTATCGGTCAATGAGCAGTTCTTC. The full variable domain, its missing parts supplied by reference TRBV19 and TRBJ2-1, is DGGITQSPKYLFRKEGQNVTLSCEQNLNHDAMYWYRQDPGQGLRLIYYSQIVNDFQKGDIAEGYSVSREKKESFPLTVTSAQKNPTAFYLCASSNLSVNEQFFGPGTRLTVL.